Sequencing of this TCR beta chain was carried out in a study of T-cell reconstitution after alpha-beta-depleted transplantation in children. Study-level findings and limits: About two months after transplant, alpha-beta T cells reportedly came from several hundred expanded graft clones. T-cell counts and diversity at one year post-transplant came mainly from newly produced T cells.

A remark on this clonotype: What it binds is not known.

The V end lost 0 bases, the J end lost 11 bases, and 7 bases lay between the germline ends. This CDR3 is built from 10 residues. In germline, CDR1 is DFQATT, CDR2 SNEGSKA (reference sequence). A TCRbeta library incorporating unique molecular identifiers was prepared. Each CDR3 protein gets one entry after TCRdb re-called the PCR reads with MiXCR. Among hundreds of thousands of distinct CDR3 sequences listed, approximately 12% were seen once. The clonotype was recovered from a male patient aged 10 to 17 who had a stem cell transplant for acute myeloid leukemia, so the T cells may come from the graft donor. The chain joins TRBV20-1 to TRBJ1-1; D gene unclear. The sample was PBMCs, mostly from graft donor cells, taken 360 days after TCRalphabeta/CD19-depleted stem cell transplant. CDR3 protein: CSARDSGAFF. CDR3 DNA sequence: TGCAGTGCTAGAGATAGTGGCGCTTTCTTT.